Following are 5 T cell receptor beta chains from one sample sequenced in a study of cytomegalovirus exposure and HLA in healthy donors. Vbeta (60) and Jbeta (13) primers were used in the PCR. TCRdb's table, derived via immunoSEQ multiplex PCR, lists solely in-frame clones and lacks some. The table includes roughly 140,000 clones, under 75% detected once. Sequences were obtained from PBMCs. Receptor source: a woman in her sixties in good health and CMV-seropositive.

Concerning this clone itself: Mismatch with germline at one junction end may stem from a read error. V is TRBV2 and J is TRBJ2-7; D gene uncertain. The CDR3 totals 11 residues. The germline V gene has CDR1 SNHLY and CDR2 FYNNEI. The CDR3 DNA reads as TGTGCCAGCAGTCAGAGTGACACCCCCATCTTC. Translating it yields CASSQSDTPIF. Supplemented by reference TRBV2 and TRBJ2-7, the full variable domain reads EPEVTQTPSHQVTQMGQEVILRCVPISNHLYFYWYRQILGQKVEFLVSFYNNEISEKSEIFDDQFSVERPDGSNFTLKIRSTKLEDSAMYFCASSQSDTPIFGPGTRLTVT.

The V and J genes are TRBV2 and TRBJ2-7, with unresolved D. Germline CDR1 SNHLY, CDR2 FYNNEI. The CDR3 spans 13 residues. Trimming left V 2 bases short and J 1 base short, with 6 bases between. The DNA of the CDR3 is TGTGCCAGCAGTGAAACACAGTCCTACGAGCAGTACTTC. It codes for CASSETQSYEQYF. The entire variable domain, with the rest obtained from reference TRBV2 and TRBJ2-7, is as follows: EPEVTQTPSHQVTQMGQEVILRCVPISNHLYFYWYRQILGQKVEFLVSFYNNEISEKSEIFDDQFSVERPDGSNFTLKIRSTKLEDSAMYFCASSETQSYEQYFGPGTRLTVT.

The chain links TRBV4-1 to TRBJ2-6, with 8 bases lining up with TRBD1. Germline CDR1 reads MGHRA; CDR2 reads YSYEKL. With 1 base clipped from V and 3 bases from J, the junction kept 2 bases outside the gene matches. This CDR3 is built from 16 residues. DNA of the CDR3: TGCGCCAGCAGCCAAGGCAGGGGGCTTGGGGCCAACGTCCTGACTTTC. Protein: CASSQGRGLGANVLTF.

The rearrangement uses TRBV7-2 and TRBJ1-4, with TRBD1 matching over 7 bases. Germline V CDR1 and CDR2: SGHTA, FQGNSA. V lost 5 bases to trimming and J lost 7 bases; unmatched junction nucleotides: 4. The CDR3 totals 13 residues. The CDR3 reads CASSPRDSEKLFF. The CDR3 nucleotides read TGTGCCAGCAGCCCACGGGACAGTGAAAAACTGTTTTTT.

V is TRBV15 and J is TRBJ2-5; D is possibly TRBD2 (5 bases). Germline CDR1 is LNHNV and CDR2 is YYDKDF (reference sequence). The CDR3 is made up of 14 amino acids. V gave up 1 base and J gave up 0 bases, with 6 bases separating them. The CDR3 region has the DNA TGTGCCACCAGCAGAGCGGGATACCAAGAGACCCAGTACTTC. Protein product: CATSRAGYQETQYF.